The 30 T cell receptor beta chains reported below all come from one sample, sequenced in a study of blood T cell repertoires in COVID-19. TCRdb keeps only in-frame clones here, not all; method: immunoSEQ multiplex PCR. The sample lists hundreds of thousands of clones, around 80% seen once, with 3.5% to 5% in the top ten. The sample comprised PBMCs or T cells enriched from blood (not recorded which). These receptors were taken from a man in his thirties or forties with acute COVID-19.

The chain uses TRBV4-1 and TRBJ2-3; the match to TRBD2 covers 10 bases. There are 17 residues in the CDR3. V lost 4 bases and J lost 2; bases outside the gene matches: 9. Germline V lookup: CDR1 MGHRA, CDR2 YSYEKL. The CDR3 is CASSPLTTSGTTDTQYF. CDR3 sequence (DNA): TGCGCCAGCAGCCCTTTAACCACTAGCGGGACCACAGATACGCAGTATTTT.

V gene TRBV28 combines with J gene TRBJ1-1; D may be TRBD1 (6 bases). Germline lookup yields CDR1 MDHEN and CDR2 SYDVKM. This CDR3 is 14 amino acids long. Trimming shortened V by 5 bases and J by 0 bases, and 10 bases separated the two germline ends. CDR3 sequence (DNA): TGTGCCAGCAGTCCAGGGGCCTTGAACACTGAAGCTTTCTTT. Translated: CASSPGALNTEAFF.

As DNA, the CDR3 is TGTGCCAGCAGTTCTACCGGGACAGCCATTCTCGGCTACACCTTC. It encodes CASSSTGTAILGYTF. The chain carries TRBV11-1 and TRBJ1-2; TRBD1 matches 7 bases. This CDR3 is 15 amino acids long. V gave up 6 bases and J gave up 8 bases; unmatched junction bases: 15. Germline lookup yields CDR1 SGHAT and CDR2 FQDESV (reference sequence).

V and J are TRBV19 and TRBJ1-1; D gene uncertain. The CDR3 loop spans 14 amino acids. Germline V gives CDR1 LNHDA, CDR2 SQIVND (reference sequence). The ends were cut back, 5 bases at V and 4 bases at J, with 14 bases in the middle. The CDR3 DNA reads TGTGCCAGTAGTCCACGTTCGAGGGCCACTGAAGCTTTCTTT. Protein: CASSPRSRATEAFF.

This clone was counted only a few times. The chain carries TRBV19 and TRBJ2-2; the match to TRBD1 covers 8 bases. CDR3 size: 14 residues. The junction had 6 bases not matched to a gene; V was cut back by 5 bases and J by 7 bases. Germline CDR1 reads LNHDA; CDR2 reads SQIVND (reference sequence). CDR3: CASSPRGLGGELFF. In nucleotides, the CDR3 is TGTGCCAGTAGTCCCAGGGGGCTCGGCGGGGAGCTGTTTTTT.

CDR3 DNA sequence: TGTGCCAGCAGCTCTCCGGGAATCGGGGATGGCTACACCTTC. Translation gives CASSSPGIGDGYTF. This sequence joins TRBV11-1 and TRBJ1-2; D remains ambiguous. The CDR3 contains 14 residues. Deletions cut 4 bases from V and 6 bases from J, with 15 bases between. Germline CDR1 SGHAT, CDR2 FQDESV (reference sequence).

J is TRBJ2-1 and V is TRBV7-2; D perhaps matches TRBD2 (5 bases). CDR3 length: 15 residues. Deletions cut 0 bases from V and 4 bases from J, with 10 bases between. Germline CDR1 SGHTA, CDR2 FQGNSA. The CDR3 loop is CASSLAIGEYNEQFF. In nucleotides, the CDR3 is TGTGCCAGCAGCTTAGCGATTGGGGAGTACAATGAGCAGTTCTTC.

Only a few counts were recorded for this clone. V is TRBV6-1 and J is TRBJ1-1; D gene uncertain. The V and J ends lost 1 base and 8 bases respectively, with 11 bases between them. CDR1 is MNHNS and CDR2 is SASEGT in the germline V gene. The CDR3 is 13 residues long. CDR3 nucleotide sequence: TGTGCCAGCAGTGAAGGAGAGAGGCGAGAAGCTTTCTTT. This encodes CASSEGERREAFF.

J is TRBJ2-2 and V is TRBV6-5; D call uncertain. V lost 1 base and J 0 bases, leaving 3 bases between the germline ends. Germline CDR1 is MNHEY and CDR2 is SVGAGI. This CDR3 has 14 amino acids. The CDR3 sequence is CASSYWPNTGELFF. The CDR3 nucleotides read TGTGCCAGCAGTTACTGGCCGAACACCGGGGAGCTGTTTTTT.

The chain recombines TRBV28 with TRBJ2-5; D remains ambiguous. Trimming removed 4 bases at V and 5 bases at J, with 5 bases between. CDR3 length: 11 amino acids. Germline CDR1 and CDR2: MDHEN and SYDVKM. The CDR3 sequence: CASSSPETQYF. DNA for the CDR3: TGTGCCAGCAGTTCCCCGGAGACCCAGTACTTC.

J is TRBJ1-2 and V is TRBV6-5; 9 nucleotides line up with TRBD1. The length of the CDR3 is 14 residues. The V gene end was trimmed by 6 bases and the J gene end by 7 bases; junction bases not matched to a gene: 9. Germline V gene data show CDR1 as MNHEY and CDR2 as SVGAGI. The CDR3 region has the DNA TGTGCCAGCAGATCCGGACAGGGGAGCAGTGGCTACACCTTC. As protein: CASRSGQGSSGYTF.

This clone came up a few times. The CDR3 spells CASSANGYTF. CDR3 DNA sequence: TGTGCCAGCAGCGCCAATGGCTACACCTTC. The V call is TRBV9, the J call TRBJ1-2, with D unclear. CDR3 length: 10 amino acids. The germline CDR1 and CDR2 sequences are SGDLS and YYNGEE. V dropped 3 bases and J dropped 6 bases, with 3 bases sitting between them. The full variable domain, in which reference TRBV9 and TRBJ1-2 provide the parts outside the CDR3, is DSGVTQTPKHLITATGQRVTLRCSPRSGDLSVYWYQQSLDQGLQFLIQYYNGEERAKGNILERFSAQQFPDLHSELNLSSLELGDSALYFCASSANGYTFGSGTRLTVV.

The gene calls are TRBV28 and TRBJ1-4; TRBD1 agrees at 7 bases. The CDR3 totals 16 residues. Germline V CDR1 and CDR2: MDHEN, SYDVKM. Unmatched junction bases numbered 12, after V lost 6 bases and J lost 5 bases. In DNA form, the CDR3 reads TGTGCCAGCAGCCGCACGCCGGGACAGACAAATGAAAAACTGTTTTTT. Its protein is CASSRTPGQTNEKLFF.

The V and J genes are TRBV13 and TRBJ1-2, with TRBD1 matching 12 bases. Germline CDR1 PRHDT, CDR2 FYEKMQ (reference sequence). The CDR3 contains 14 residues. The V and J ends lost 5 bases and 6 bases, in that order; junction bases with no gene match: 4. CDR3 sequence reads: CASSAGQGANGYTF. The CDR3 DNA sequence: TGTGCCAGCAGCGCGGGACAGGGGGCAAATGGCTACACCTTC.

This clone was observed a few times. The rearrangement uses TRBV28 and TRBJ1-3; D remains ambiguous. This CDR3 contains 14 residues. The germline CDR1 and CDR2 sequences are MDHEN and SYDVKM. The germline V and J ends were trimmed by 4 bases and 4 bases, with 11 bases remaining between them. The CDR3 loop is CASSSRVFGNTIYF. DNA for the CDR3: TGTGCCAGCAGTTCCCGGGTGTTCGGAAACACCATATATTTT.

This rearrangement joins TRBV18 to TRBJ1-1; TRBD1 might be the D (6 bases). Germline V lookup: CDR1 KGHSH, CDR2 LQKENI. V was shortened by 4 bases and J by 2 bases, with 11 bases between the two germline ends. The CDR3 contains 14 residues. CDR3 sequence: CASSHGTPNTEAFF. The CDR3 nucleotides are TGTGCCAGCTCACACGGGACACCCAACACTGAAGCTTTCTTT.

The rearrangement joins TRBV19 to TRBJ1-1; 7 bases map to TRBD1. V shed 8 bases and J 8 bases; nucleotides not matched to a gene: 14. The length of the CDR3 is 14 residues. The germline V gene encodes CDR1 LNHDA and CDR2 SQIVND (reference sequence). The CDR3 DNA reads as TGTGCCAGTTCCTCCCGACAGGGTGTATCGGAAGCTTTCTTT. Translating it yields CASSSRQGVSEAFF.

This clone was detected only once. The V call is TRBV19, the J call TRBJ1-5; D is unclear. The CDR3 is made up of 12 amino acids. CDR1 LNHDA and CDR2 SQIVND come from the germline V gene (reference sequence). The germline V and J ends were trimmed by 1 base and 7 bases, with 5 bases remaining between them. The CDR3 spells CASSIASQPQHF. CDR3 nucleotides: TGTGCCAGTAGTATAGCTTCCCAGCCCCAGCATTTT.

In its sample, this clone was seen a few times. The V call is TRBV5-1, the J call TRBJ2-3; the D gene is possibly TRBD1 (6 bases). Looked up from germline, CDR1 is SGHRS and CDR2 is YFSETQ. V was cut by 7 bases and J by 2 bases, with 14 bases left in between. The CDR3 is made up of 14 amino acids. In DNA, the CDR3 is TGCGCCAGCGTCTTCAGGACAGCCACAGATACGCAGTATTTT. It codes for CASVFRTATDTQYF. The variable domain in full, completed from reference TRBV5-1 and TRBJ2-3, reads KAGVTQTPRYLIKTRGQQVTLSCSPISGHRSVSWYQQTPGQGLQFLFEYFSETQRNKGNFPGRFSGRQFSNSRSEMNVSTLELGDSALYLCASVFRTATDTQYFGPGTRLTVL.

This clone was counted once. The junction and the germline gene differ at one end; a read error may be behind it. The gene calls are TRBV5-1 and TRBJ1-1; the D gene is possibly TRBD1 (5 bases). CDR3 length: 14 amino acids. CDR1 is SGHRS and CDR2 is YFSETQ in the germline V gene. CDR3 sequence (DNA): TGTGCCAGCAGCTTGGACAACGGGGGCACTGAAGCTTTCTTT. Translating gives CASSLDNGGTEAFF.

The CDR3 here is CSVVQVEAEAFF. DNA for the CDR3: TGCAGCGTTGTGCAGGTGGAGGCTGAAGCTTTCTTT. The V gene is TRBV29-1, the J gene TRBJ1-1; D is ambiguous. Germline CDR1 reads SQVTM; CDR2 reads ANQGSEA. The CDR3 is made up of 12 amino acids. The ends were cut back, 4 bases at V and 6 bases at J, with 12 bases in the middle.

The table lists this clone with a count of one. The V call is TRBV7-9, the J call TRBJ2-3; 8 positions agree with TRBD2. Per the germline V gene, CDR1 is SEHNR and CDR2 is FQNEAQ (reference sequence). With V trimmed by 7 bases and J by 0 bases, 9 bases remained unmatched. The CDR3 is made up of 16 amino acids. CDR3 sequence reads: CASKAQRGYSTDTQYF. The CDR3 region has the DNA TGTGCCAGCAAGGCCCAGCGGGGGTATAGCACAGATACGCAGTATTTT.

This clone was detected only once. The V and J genes are TRBV6-5 and TRBJ1-6; D is perhaps TRBD1 (5 bases). Germline CDR1 reads MNHEY; CDR2 reads SVGAGI. The CDR3 is made up of 16 amino acids. The ends were cut back, 2 bases at V and 2 bases at J, with 10 bases in the middle. The CDR3 region has the DNA TGTGCCAGCAGTTACGTAAGGGGTACCTATAATTCACCCCTCCACTTT. It encodes CASSYVRGTYNSPLHF.

CDR3 sequence: CASKRQGDGYTGELFF. As DNA, the CDR3 is TGTGCCAGTAAGCGACAGGGGGATGGTTACACCGGGGAGCTGTTTTTT. This chain uses TRBV19 with TRBJ2-2; 9 bases line up with TRBD1. Germline V gene data show CDR1 as LNHDA and CDR2 as SQIVND (reference sequence). The CDR3 contains 16 residues. Trimming cost V 7 bases and J 3 bases; bases outside gene matches: 9.

The J gene is TRBJ1-1, the V gene TRBV7-2, with TRBD1 matching over 9 bases. This CDR3 contains 14 residues. V shed 4 bases, J shed 5 bases, and the junction held 5 bases outside the gene matches. Germline CDR1 SGHTA, CDR2 FQGNSA. CDR3 nucleotides: TGTGCCAGCAGCTCCGACAGGGGGAGGACTGAAGCTTTCTTT. Translating gives CASSSDRGRTEAFF.

The rearrangement uses TRBV29-1 and TRBJ2-2; D ambiguous. V shed 2 bases and J shed 6 bases, with 10 bases lying between them. The CDR3 length is 13 residues. Germline assignment: CDR1 SQVTM and CDR2 ANQGSEA. The CDR3 coding sequence is TGCAGCGTTGAAAAGCGCGTTCCCGGGGAGCTGTTTTTT. This encodes CSVEKRVPGELFF.

This chain uses TRBV5-1 with TRBJ2-5; D may be TRBD1 (6 bases). This CDR3 comprises 16 residues. CDR1 and CDR2 (germline): SGHRS, YFSETQ. V was clipped by 1 base and J by 5 bases, with 18 bases between them. CDR3 sequence: CASSLLPQGIGETQYF. CDR3 DNA sequence: TGCGCCAGCAGCTTGCTCCCACAGGGAATAGGGGAGACCCAGTACTTC.

The gene calls are TRBV10-3 and TRBJ2-3, with 10 bases lining up with TRBD2. The CDR3 totals 20 residues. V lost 2 bases to trimming and J lost 0 bases; unmatched junction nucleotides: 14. Germline V gene lookup returns CDR1 ENHRY and CDR2 SYGVKD. CDR3 region: CAISESRGTSEQPSTDTQYF. DNA for the CDR3: TGTGCCATCAGTGAGAGTCGAGGGACTAGCGAACAGCCTAGCACAGATACGCAGTATTTT.

The chain is built from TRBV19 and TRBJ2-2; D call uncertain. Trimming took 2 bases from V and 0 from J, leaving 4 bases between them. The germline CDR1 and CDR2 sequences are LNHDA and SQIVND (reference sequence). This CDR3 is 14 amino acids long. CDR3 region: CASSISSNTGELFF. The CDR3 DNA follows: TGTGCCAGTAGTATATCGTCGAACACCGGGGAGCTGTTTTTT. Variable domain in full (rest from reference TRBV19 and TRBJ2-2): DGGITQSPKYLFRKEGQNVTLSCEQNLNHDAMYWYRQDPGQGLRLIYYSQIVNDFQKGDIAEGYSVSREKKESFPLTVTSAQKNPTAFYLCASSISSNTGELFFGEGSRLTVL.

This chain uses TRBV7-3 with TRBJ2-5, with 11 bases lining up with TRBD2. The CDR3 sequence is 15 residues long. Germline CDR1 reads SGHTA; CDR2 reads FQGTGA. V shed 5 bases and J 2 bases; nucleotides not matched to a gene: 4. The CDR3 nucleotides read TGTGCCAGCAGCCCCGGGACTAGCGGACAAGAGACCCAGTACTTC. Its protein is CASSPGTSGQETQYF.